This T cell receptor beta chain was found in a study of response to subunit inactivated influenza vaccine. One entry per CDR3 protein results from TCRdb running MiXCR on the RT-PCR reads. Seen here are approximately 250,000 distinct CDR3 sequences, 12% observed once, and the top ten hold 7.8%. Source: non-naive T cells sorted from PBMCs, taken less than 15 days before vaccination. The TCR comes from a man between 45 and 60 years old who received an inactivated influenza vaccine.

CDR3 protein: CASSPTDSIGEQYF. The CDR3 DNA sequence: TGTGCCAGCTCACCGACAGACAGTATTGGCGAGCAGTACTTC. V and J are TRBV18 and TRBJ2-7, with D possibly matching TRBD1 (5 bases). The CDR3 totals 14 residues. Germline CDR1 is KGHSH and CDR2 is LQKENI. Between the trimmed V and J ends, which lost 3 bases and 6 bases, there was a span of 15 bases.